The clone carrying this T cell receptor beta chain occurred many times. The trim removed 6 bases at V and 3 bases at J, leaving 5 bases unmatched. The CDR3 runs to 14 residues. TCR beta CDR3 sequences were amplified from RNA transcripts. The HTBI set primed first-round TCR CDR3 RT-PCR. TCRdb re-called the multiplex PCR reads through MiXCR, storing one row per CDR3 protein. The data hold 300,000 to 350,000 distinct CDR3 sequences, with around a sixth observed a single time. This sample is part of a study of T cells in Graves' hyperthyroidism and ophthalmopathy. The clonotype originates from a woman aged 40 to 50 with Graves' ophthalmopathy. The V gene is TRBV12-3 or TRBV12-4, the J gene TRBJ1-3; 7 bases agree with TRBD1. Sequenced: blood. The CDR3 is CASRTSGGGNTIYF. The DNA of the CDR3 is TGTGCCAGCAGGACCTCAGGGGGTGGAAACACCATATATTTT.